This is a list of T cell receptor beta chains from one sample in a study of cytomegalovirus exposure and HLA in healthy donors. Only in-frame clones appear in the TCRdb table, and some are missing; sequencing was by immunoSEQ multiplex PCR. The table shows some 170,000 clones, with approximately 72% occurring only once. The specimen sequenced was PBMCs. These receptors all stem from a human donor in good health. CDR3s include the opening cysteine and the closing phenylalanine or tryptophan. A D gene is named only where the DNA matches it firmly. The size of a clone is reported for some rows only, either as once, few or many, or as a class for expanded clones.

D: TRBD1
length: 15
V: TRBV4-2
J: TRBJ2-3
size: few
DNA: TGTGCCAGCAGCCAAGGACAGGGGGCAGAAGATACGCAGTATTTT
CDR3: CASSQGQGAEDTQYF

D: .
length: 14
V: TRBV10-3
J: TRBJ1-2
size: .
DNA: TGTGCCATCAGTGAAGATACAGGGTTCTATGGCTACACCTTC
CDR3: CAISEDTGFYGYTF

D: .
length: 14
V: TRBV12-5
J: TRBJ2-3
size: .
DNA: TGTGCTAGTGGTTTGGGAGGGTTGGCAGATACGCAGTATTTT
CDR3: CASGLGGLADTQYF

D: TRBD1
length: 13
V: TRBV2
J: TRBJ1-2
size: once
DNA: TGTGCCAGCTCCCGGGACAGCAACTATGGCTACACCTTC
CDR3: CASSRDSNYGYTF

D: TRBD2
length: 13
V: TRBV2
J: TRBJ2-7
size: few
DNA: TGTGCCAGCAGGGAAGCGGGGGCCAACGAGCAGTACTTC
CDR3: CASREAGANEQYF

D: .
length: 13
V: TRBV27
J: TRBJ2-7
size: .
DNA: TGTGCCAGCAATGGGGGCCGACCGGGGGAGCAGTACTTC
CDR3: CASNGGRPGEQYF

D: .
length: 16
V: TRBV7-6
J: TRBJ1-1
size: .
DNA: TGTGCCAGCAGCTTAGCCGGCGGGGTTGCAAAGAATGTAGCTTTCTTT
CDR3: CASSLAGGVAKNVAFF

D: TRBD2
length: 19
V: TRBV4-1
J: TRBJ2-5
size: once
DNA: TGCGCCAGCAGCCAATCGGCGTTCGCTAGCGGGGGGGCCCGAGAGACCCAGTACTTC
CDR3: CASSQSAFASGGARETQYF

D: TRBD1
length: 15
V: TRBV5-1
J: TRBJ2-7
size: .
DNA: TGCGCCAGCAAAAACCGACAGGGAAACCACTACGAGCAGTACTTC
CDR3: CASKNRQGNHYEQYF

D: TRBD1
length: 14
V: TRBV7-8
J: TRBJ1-5
size: few
DNA: TGTGCCAGCAGCAGGTATCAGGGGGTTCAGCCCCAGCATTTT
CDR3: CASSRYQGVQPQHF

D: .
length: 13
V: TRBV6-1
J: TRBJ1-1
size: .
DNA: TGTGCCAGCAGTGAATCGGACTACACTGAAGCTTTCTTT
CDR3: CASSESDYTEAFF

D: .
length: 14
V: TRBV2
J: TRBJ1-1
size: few
DNA: TGTGCCAGCAGTGAACAGGCAGGCGTCGCTGAAGCTTTCTTT
CDR3: CASSEQAGVAEAFF

D: TRBD2
length: 15
V: TRBV19
J: TRBJ2-7
size: few
DNA: TGTGCCAGTAGTATAGCAGCGGGGGAGCCCTACGAGCAGTACTTC
CDR3: CASSIAAGEPYEQYF

D: .
length: 14
V: TRBV7-2
J: TRBJ1-2
size: .
DNA: TGTGCCAGCAGCTTAGAGGGAGGTTATAGTGGCTACACCTTC
CDR3: CASSLEGGYSGYTF

D: .
length: 16
V: TRBV30
J: TRBJ2-7
size: once
DNA: TGTGCCTGGAGGGGGGGTACGACAGGGAGCTCCTACGAGCAGTACTTC
CDR3: CAWRGGTTGSSYEQYF

D: .
length: 16
V: TRBV1
J: TRBJ2-7
size: .
DNA: TGCACCAGCAGCCCGACTAGCGGGGGGGATACCTACGAGCAGTACTTC
CDR3: CTSSPTSGGDTYEQYF

D: .
length: 18
V: TRBV14
J: TRBJ1-2
size: .
DNA: TGTGCCAGCAGCCAAGGCGGACCGAATCTGGGGCTTAACTATGGCTACACCTTC
CDR3: CASSQGGPNLGLNYGYTF

D: .
length: 16
V: TRBV19
J: TRBJ1-6
size: few
DNA: TGTGCCAGTAGTATGGGCAGCAGCTCCTATAATTCACCCCTCCACTTT
CDR3: CASSMGSSSYNSPLHF

D: TRBD2
length: 17
V: TRBV5-8
J: TRBJ2-5
size: .
DNA: TGTGCCAGCAGCTTGGAATTCGGCGGGGGGGCCGATGAGACCCAGTACTTC
CDR3: CASSLEFGGGADETQYF

D: .
length: 14
V: TRBV6-5
J: TRBJ1-1
size: .
DNA: TGTGCCAGCAGTTTGCAACAGGCGAACACTGAAGCTTTCTTT
CDR3: CASSLQQANTEAFF

D: .
length: 18
V: TRBV18
J: TRBJ1-3
size: .
DNA: TGTGCCAGCTCACCTAACACGCTCCCCTTCCTCTCTGGAAACACCATATATTTT
CDR3: CASSPNTLPFLSGNTIYF

D: .
length: 10
V: TRBV27
J: TRBJ2-7
size: few
DNA: TGTGCCAGCAGTTTATCCCGGGTTGACTTC
CDR3: CASSLSRVDF

D: TRBD1
length: 16
V: TRBV19
J: TRBJ2-7
size: .
DNA: TGTGCCAGTAGCCCCAAGAGAGGGACAGGGGTCTACGAGCAGTACTTC
CDR3: CASSPKRGTGVYEQYF

D: TRBD1
length: 14
V: TRBV7-9
J: TRBJ1-6
size: .
DNA: TGTGCCAGCAGCTACAGGGGTGGCGATTCACCCCTCCACTTT
CDR3: CASSYRGGDSPLHF

D: TRBD1
length: 13
V: TRBV25-1
J: TRBJ1-1
size: once
DNA: TGTGCCAGCAGGGACAGGGGGGACACTGAAGCTTTCTTT
CDR3: CASRDRGDTEAFF

D: .
length: 12
V: TRBV7-2
J: TRBJ2-1
size: .
DNA: TGTGCCAGCAGCCAATATCGGAATGAGCAGTTCTTC
CDR3: CASSQYRNEQFF

D: .
length: 15
V: TRBV5-1
J: TRBJ2-7
size: .
DNA: TGCGCCAGCAGTCCCTCTGGTTCGCGTACCTACGAGCAGTACTTC
CDR3: CASSPSGSRTYEQYF

D: TRBD1
length: 13
V: TRBV19
J: TRBJ2-4
size: .
DNA: TGTGCCAGTAGCGAGGACAGGGGGAACATTCAGTACTTC
CDR3: CASSEDRGNIQYF

D: TRBD1
length: 16
V: TRBV7-9
J: TRBJ2-7
size: .
DNA: TGTGCCAGCAGCCCGAGTCCCGGGACAGGGGACTACGAGCAGTACTTC
CDR3: CASSPSPGTGDYEQYF

D: .
length: 16
V: TRBV7-8
J: TRBJ2-4
size: once
DNA: TGTGCCAGCAGCCCCTTAAGGGGCGGGGACCGAAACATTCAGTACTTC
CDR3: CASSPLRGGDRNIQYF

D: TRBD1
length: 16
V: TRBV7-9
J: TRBJ2-3
size: .
DNA: TGTGCCAGCAGCCCGAGGACAGGGGTTGGCACAGATACGCAGTATTTT
CDR3: CASSPRTGVGTDTQYF

D: TRBD2
length: 16
V: TRBV11-3
J: TRBJ2-1
size: .
DNA: TGTGCCAGCAGCTTACGAGGGACTAGCGGGGGGGATGAGCAGTTCTTC
CDR3: CASSLRGTSGGDEQFF

D: TRBD2
length: 15
V: TRBV11-3
J: TRBJ2-1
size: .
DNA: TGTGCCAGCAGCTACCTAGCGGGGGGGTTAAATGAGCAGTTCTTC
CDR3: CASSYLAGGLNEQFF

D: .
length: 11
V: TRBV29-1
J: TRBJ1-2
size: .
DNA: TGCAGCGTTGACCGGGACTATGGCTACACCTTC
CDR3: CSVDRDYGYTF

D: TRBD2
length: 15
V: TRBV2
J: TRBJ2-1
size: .
DNA: TGTGCCAGCACTCCGACTAGCGGACGACGCGATGAGCAGTTCTTC
CDR3: CASTPTSGRRDEQFF

D: .
length: 16
V: TRBV19
J: TRBJ2-2
size: .
DNA: TGTGCCAGTAGTGCATCCTTGACAGGGAACACCGGGGAGCTGTTTTTT
CDR3: CASSASLTGNTGELFF

D: TRBD1
length: 13
V: TRBV7-7
J: TRBJ2-7
size: few
DNA: TGTGCTAGCAGCTTAGACAGGGCGGGTGAGCAGTACTTC
CDR3: CASSLDRAGEQYF

D: .
length: 15
V: TRBV7-9
J: TRBJ2-1
size: .
DNA: TGTGCCAGCAGCTTAAGCAGGGGCGCGGGTAATGAGCAGTTCTTC
CDR3: CASSLSRGAGNEQFF

D: TRBD1
length: 15
V: TRBV19
J: TRBJ1-1
size: once
DNA: TGTGCCAGTAGTCTTTCGACAGGGTCGAACACTGAAGCTTTCTTT
CDR3: CASSLSTGSNTEAFF

D: TRBD2
length: 14
V: TRBV5-1
J: TRBJ2-1
size: medium-sized
DNA: TGCGCCAGCAGCTTGTCGGGGGGCTACAATGAGCAGTTCTTC
CDR3: CASSLSGGYNEQFF

D: TRBD1
length: 14
V: TRBV7-2
J: TRBJ1-1
size: .
DNA: TGTGCCAGCAGCCCTGGACAGGGGACCACTGAAGCTTTCTTT
CDR3: CASSPGQGTTEAFF

D: TRBD2
length: 17
V: TRBV7-2
J: TRBJ2-5
size: .
DNA: TGTGCCAGCAGCTCAAATCCAGCCGGGACTAGCGTCGAGACCCAGTACTTC
CDR3: CASSSNPAGTSVETQYF

D: .
length: 16
V: TRBV25-1
J: TRBJ1-1
size: .
DNA: TGTGCCAGCAGTGAAATCGGCTACGGGGAGGTCACTGAAGCTTTCTTT
CDR3: CASSEIGYGEVTEAFF

D: .
length: 15
V: TRBV4-1
J: TRBJ1-2
size: few
DNA: TGCGCCAGCAGCACCCAAACAGGAGACAACTATGGCTACACCTTC
CDR3: CASSTQTGDNYGYTF

D: .
length: 16
V: TRBV19
J: TRBJ2-7
size: .
DNA: TGTGCCAGTAGGAGCTCCGGAGGGACCAGGACGTACGAGCAGTACTTC
CDR3: CASRSSGGTRTYEQYF

D: .
length: 13
V: TRBV29-1
J: TRBJ1-5
size: .
DNA: TGCAGCGCCGGGGGGGGCGGAAATCAGCCCCAGCATTTT
CDR3: CSAGGGGNQPQHF

D: TRBD2
length: 17
V: TRBV7-3
J: TRBJ2-3
size: few
DNA: TGTGCCAGCAGCCCCTTTGGGGGGGCGGGGGGCGAGGATACGCAGTATTTT
CDR3: CASSPFGGAGGEDTQYF

D: .
length: 14
V: TRBV9
J: TRBJ2-2
size: few
DNA: TGTGCCAGCTCAGGGTTGTTAAACACCGGGGAGCTGTTTTTT
CDR3: CASSGLLNTGELFF

D: TRBD2
length: 20
V: TRBV19
J: TRBJ2-3
size: .
DNA: TGTGCCAGTAGACCGAGACCGGGACTAGCGGGTGGTACGAACACAGATACGCAGTATTTT
CDR3: CASRPRPGLAGGTNTDTQYF

D: .
length: 17
V: TRBV7-2
J: TRBJ2-2
size: .
DNA: TGTGCCAGCAGCTTAGGCATTGGGGGCTGGGAAACCGGGGAGCTGTTTTTT
CDR3: CASSLGIGGWETGELFF

D: .
length: 15
V: TRBV7-9
J: TRBJ2-7
size: few
DNA: TGTGCCAGCAGTTTGTCAGGCGCAGGGGTCTACGAGCAGTACTTC
CDR3: CASSLSGAGVYEQYF

D: .
length: 15
V: TRBV7-3
J: TRBJ2-3
size: .
DNA: TGTGCCAGCACCGAAGGGGCAGGGCTGGGGGATACGCAGTATTTT
CDR3: CASTEGAGLGDTQYF

D: .
length: 15
V: TRBV27
J: TRBJ2-1
size: .
DNA: TGTGCCAGCAGCAACCGACGGGGACTCCCCAATGAGCAGTTCTTC
CDR3: CASSNRRGLPNEQFF

D: .
length: 12
V: TRBV7-8
J: TRBJ2-1
size: .
DNA: TGTGCCAGCAGCCTTGGACAGCCCGAGCAGTTCTTC
CDR3: CASSLGQPEQFF

D: .
length: 13
V: TRBV5-6
J: TRBJ1-1
size: .
DNA: TGTGCCAGCAGCATAGGACAGAACACTGAAGCTTTCTTT
CDR3: CASSIGQNTEAFF

D: TRBD2
length: 16
V: TRBV7-8
J: TRBJ2-3
size: .
DNA: TGTGCCAGCAGCTTATATCGCGGGGGGGCGACAGATACGCAGTATTTT
CDR3: CASSLYRGGATDTQYF

D: TRBD1
length: 16
V: TRBV7-9
J: TRBJ1-3
size: .
DNA: TGTGCCAGCAGCGTAAATCCAGGGGGCGCAGGAAACACCATATATTTT
CDR3: CASSVNPGGAGNTIYF